A single sample gave rise to the 9 T cell receptor beta chains below, sequenced in a study of human T cells and chemical hapten exposure. Described time point: healthy volunteer bleed at 2 weeks. Unfractionated whole blood served as the source for total RNA extraction. A single record per CDR3 protein comes from TCRdb applying MiXCR to the RACE reads. There are 100,000 to 150,000 distinct CDR3 sequences in the sample; approximately 9% occur only once, and under 2% lies in the top ten. Sequencing was carried out using whole blood. The receptors shown here come from a male donor in good health. Some clones in this sample may be carry-over from other donors' samples.

V usage is TRBV20-1 and J usage is TRBJ2-7, with D tentatively TRBD1 or TRBD2 (5 bases each). The V end lost 1 base, the J end lost 2 bases, and 21 bases lay between the germline ends. The CDR3 loop spans 17 amino acids. Germline V gene data show CDR1 as DFQATT and CDR2 as SNEGSKA (reference sequence). For the CDR3, the DNA is TGCAGTGCTAGAGTTGGTTTGGGGGTCCTGGAAGCCTACGAGCAGTACTTC. This translates into CSARVGLGVLEAYEQYF.

The chain employs TRBV30 and TRBJ1-1; unclear D gene. CDR1 is GTSNPN and CDR2 is SVGIG in the germline V gene (reference sequence). This CDR3 has 10 amino acids. V was clipped by 2 bases and J by 5 bases, with 3 bases between them. In DNA form, the CDR3 reads TGTGCCTGGAGTAAAACTGAAGCTTTCTTT. Its translation is CAWSKTEAFF.

The sample holds a few counts of this clonotype. The gene calls are TRBV27 and TRBJ2-7; TRBD2 aligns across 7 bases. The trim removed 6 bases at V and 3 bases at J, leaving 14 bases unmatched. CDR3 size: 16 residues. Looked up from germline, CDR1 is MNHEY and CDR2 is SMNVEV (reference sequence). The CDR3 coding sequence is TGTGCCAGCAGGACCACGGCGGGAGCCCCTCTCTACGAGCAGTACTTC. It codes for CASRTTAGAPLYEQYF.

The table lists this clonotype with a few counts. The rearrangement uses TRBV12-3 or TRBV12-4 and TRBJ1-2; a weak D match, TRBD1 (6 bases). CDR3 length equals 17 residues. V was cut by 6 bases and J by 4 bases, with 24 bases left in between. Here the CDR3 reads CASRTTGSANQVYGYTF. DNA of the CDR3: TGTGCCAGCAGGACTACAGGGAGTGCGAACCAGGTCTATGGCTACACCTTC.

This clonotype was picked up a small number of times. This sequence joins TRBV3-1 and TRBJ2-7, with 11 bases lining up with TRBD2. There are 16 residues in the CDR3. The germline gives CDR1 LGHDT, CDR2 YNNKEL (reference sequence). V lost 0 bases and J lost 7; bases outside the gene matches: 8. The CDR3 coding sequence is TGTGCCAGCAGCCAAGACTTACTAGCGGGAGTACGGGAGCAGTACTTC. Encoded protein: CASSQDLLAGVREQYF.

V gene TRBV29-1 combines with J gene TRBJ2-3; D is uncertain. The CDR3 sequence is 13 residues long. Deletions cut 5 bases from V and 0 bases from J, with 9 bases between. Germline V CDR1 and CDR2: SQVTM, ANQGSEA. The CDR3 loop is CSVWKPSTDTQYF. The CDR3 region has the DNA TGCAGCGTTTGGAAACCTAGCACAGATACGCAGTATTTT.

This clonotype was detected a few times. CDR3 nucleotide sequence: TGCGCCAGCAGCCGACAGAGAGCGGGAGGGCCGGACACCGGGGAGCTGTTTTTT. Translating gives CASSRQRAGGPDTGELFF. The genes are TRBV5-1 and TRBJ2-2; 10 bases align to TRBD2. Germline V gene data show CDR1 as SGHRS and CDR2 as YFSETQ. J lost 3 bases, V lost 4 bases, and 12 bases had no gene match. CDR3 length: 18 residues.

This rearrangement joins TRBV12-3 or TRBV12-4 to TRBJ1-2, with a possible D match to TRBD1 (5 bases). The V end was cut by 0 bases, the J end by 0 bases, with 11 bases between. There are 16 residues in the CDR3. As DNA, the CDR3 is TGTGCCAGCAGTTTAGCGCTAAGGGGTGCTAACTATGGCTACACCTTC. It yields the protein CASSLALRGANYGYTF.

V gene TRBV2 combines with J gene TRBJ1-5; D uncertain. V was cut by 9 bases and J by 3 bases, with 12 bases left in between. CDR3 length: 13 amino acids. The germline gives CDR1 SNHLY, CDR2 FYNNEI. The DNA for the CDR3 is TGTGCCAGTAGGGTTAGCAACAATCAGCCCCAGCATTTT. It codes for CASRVSNNQPQHF.